A selection of T cell receptor beta chains follows, all from one sample in a study of OX40 agonist ivuxolimab in advanced cancers. The repertoire was sequenced with immunoSEQ multiplex PCR; TCRdb's copy has only in-frame clones and lacks some. Of around 71,000 clones listed, more than 85% are singletons. The sample in question was CD4+ or CD8+ T cells sorted from blood, obtained in a trial of the OX40 agonist ivuxolimab. The receptors derive from an adult with an advanced solid tumor such as melanoma, head and neck, liver or kidney cancer. Each CDR3 is given with its conserved first and last residue. D genes are given only for firm matches. Only some rows state a clone size, as once, few, many or a class for expanded clones.

TRBV18	NA	TRBD2	TRBJ2-1	CASSSGRANEQFF	TGTGCCAGCTCAAGCGGGAGGGCCAATGAGCAGTTCTTC
TRBV19	few	NA	TRBJ2-3	CATRPPGLLTDTQYF	TGTGCCACTAGACCTCCGGGACTTCTCACAGATACGCAGTATTTT
TRBV28	NA	NA	TRBJ1-1	CASSLSAYNTEAFF	TGTGCCAGCAGTTTATCGGCCTACAACACTGAAGCTTTCTTT
TRBV28	NA	TRBD1	TRBJ1-4	CASSKQQGAYEKLFF	TGTGCCAGCAGCAAACAACAGGGGGCCTATGAAAAACTGTTTTTT
TRBV19	NA	NA	TRBJ1-4	CASRGQGATNEKLFF	TGTGCCAGTAGAGGCCAGGGCGCAACTAATGAAAAACTGTTTTTT
TRBV30	few	TRBD1	TRBJ1-1	CAWSAGTGEAFF	TGTGCCTGGAGTGCCGGGACAGGAGAAGCTTTCTTT
TRBV9	NA	NA	TRBJ2-1	CASSVAGSQRDNEQFF	TGTGCCAGCAGCGTAGCCGGCTCGCAGCGCGACAATGAGCAGTTCTTC
TRBV5-1	NA	TRBD1	TRBJ2-4	CASKTGQGVNIQYF	TGCGCCAGCAAGACCGGACAGGGAGTGAACATTCAGTACTTC
TRBV28	NA	NA	TRBJ2-3	CASRTAGQGPDTQYF	TGTGCCAGCAGAACTGCGGGCCAGGGGCCAGATACGCAGTATTTT
TRBV5-8	NA	NA	TRBJ1-4	CASSLRLSATNEKLFF	TGTGCCAGCAGCTTGCGCCTGTCGGCAACTAATGAAAAACTGTTTTTT
TRBV7-9	NA	TRBD2	TRBJ2-1	CASSIWTSRSYNEQFF	TGTGCCAGCAGCATCTGGACTAGCCGCTCCTACAATGAGCAGTTCTTC
TRBV7-9	NA	TRBD1	TRBJ2-3	CASSLGQGQDTQYF	TGTGCCAGCAGCTTAGGACAGGGCCAAGATACGCAGTATTTT
TRBV19	NA	TRBD1	TRBJ2-7	CASSEDRGDEQYF	TGTGCCAGTAGTGAGGACAGGGGGGACGAGCAGTACTTC
TRBV7-2	NA	TRBD1	TRBJ1-2	CASSLRTGGYYGYTF	TGTGCCAGCAGCTTACGGACAGGGGGTTACTATGGCTACACCTTC
TRBV28	NA	NA	TRBJ2-7	CASTLDRRGSEQYF	TGTGCCAGCACTCTAGACAGGAGGGGTTCCGAGCAGTACTTC
TRBV6-1	once	NA	TRBJ2-7	CASSEARGTEQYF	TGTGCCAGCAGTGAAGCAAGGGGGACGGAGCAGTACTTC
TRBV7-2	NA	NA	TRBJ2-3	CASSLEIDTQYF	TGTGCCAGCAGCTTAGAAATAGATACGCAGTATTTT